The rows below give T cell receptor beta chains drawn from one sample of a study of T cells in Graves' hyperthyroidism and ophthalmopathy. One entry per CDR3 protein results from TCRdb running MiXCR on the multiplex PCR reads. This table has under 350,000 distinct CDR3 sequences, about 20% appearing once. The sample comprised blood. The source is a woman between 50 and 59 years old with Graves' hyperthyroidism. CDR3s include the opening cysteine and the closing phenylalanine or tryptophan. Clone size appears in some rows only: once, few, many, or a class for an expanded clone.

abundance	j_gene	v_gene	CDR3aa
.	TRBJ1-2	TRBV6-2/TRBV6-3	CASSHSRGYNYGYIF
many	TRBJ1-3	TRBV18	CASSPVPGSGNTIYF
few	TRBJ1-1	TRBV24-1	CATSGVNTEAFF
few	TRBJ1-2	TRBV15	CATSREGTANYGYTF
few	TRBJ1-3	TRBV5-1	CASRVSITADSGNTIYF
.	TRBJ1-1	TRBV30	CAWRWGARTEAFF
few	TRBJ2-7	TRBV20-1	CSARDESGGYRTYEQYF
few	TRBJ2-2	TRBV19	CATRTGMNTGELFF
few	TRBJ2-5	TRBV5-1	CASSSSQPQETQYF
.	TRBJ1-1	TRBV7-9	CASSRSGPETEAFF
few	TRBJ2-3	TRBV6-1	CASTLGQGASDTQYF
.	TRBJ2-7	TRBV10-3	CAISESNRGLEQYF
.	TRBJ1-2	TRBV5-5	CASSSTGTPGDYGYTF
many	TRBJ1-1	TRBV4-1	CASSQPGQGYTEAFF
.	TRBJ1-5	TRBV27	CASSPLSYSNQPQHF
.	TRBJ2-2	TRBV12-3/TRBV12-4	CASSRAETGGTGELFF
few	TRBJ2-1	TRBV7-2	CASSLGLLSYNEQFF
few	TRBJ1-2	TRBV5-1	CASSLMGGGGYTF
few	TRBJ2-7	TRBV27	CASRRLAGGPDEQYF
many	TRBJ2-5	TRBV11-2	CASSPGLAGGLSWETQYF
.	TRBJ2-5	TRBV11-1	CASSSRDRHQETQYF
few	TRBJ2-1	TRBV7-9	CASGKTSGDVNEQFF
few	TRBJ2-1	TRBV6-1	CASTNRGSGLDEQFF
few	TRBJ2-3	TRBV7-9	CASSPGQSLADTQYF
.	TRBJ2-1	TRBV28	CASSLWTSGRVGYNEQFF
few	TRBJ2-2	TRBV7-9	CASSFYGLGTGELFF
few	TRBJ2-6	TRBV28	CASSLPRAGANVLTF
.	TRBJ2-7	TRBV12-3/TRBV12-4	CASSPTGAVNYEQYF
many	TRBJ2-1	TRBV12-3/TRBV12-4	CASSAYGTSLYNEQFF
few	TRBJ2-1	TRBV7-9	CASTRGSGRTSYNEQFF
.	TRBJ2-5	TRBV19	CASRERGGQETQYF
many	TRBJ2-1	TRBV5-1	CASSLRASQTPSYNEQFF
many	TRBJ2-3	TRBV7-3	CASSQETGEATQYF
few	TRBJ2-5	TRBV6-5	CASSYVPYGPETQYF
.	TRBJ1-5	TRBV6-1	CASSPPPGGPDQPQHF
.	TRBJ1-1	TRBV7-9	CASSLEGDSEAFF
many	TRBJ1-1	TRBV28	CASSYPSILNTEAFF
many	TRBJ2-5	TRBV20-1	CSADRGGGNQETQYF
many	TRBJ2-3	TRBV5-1	CASSLRSTGSTDTQYF
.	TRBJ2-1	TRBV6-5	CASSFGASQGLAHYNEQFF
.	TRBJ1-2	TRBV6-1	CASKGVPDYGYTF
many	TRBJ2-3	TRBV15	CATLSGTAITSGSSDTQYF
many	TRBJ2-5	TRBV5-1	CASSLVAGEVETQYF
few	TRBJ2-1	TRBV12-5	CASGETGAYNEQFF
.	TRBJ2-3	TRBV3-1	CASSQQGRTDTQCF
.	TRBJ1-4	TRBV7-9	CASSGGVELSEKLFF
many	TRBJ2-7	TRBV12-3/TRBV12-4	CASSLRLFYEQYF
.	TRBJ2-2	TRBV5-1	CASSTGQGLYTGELFF
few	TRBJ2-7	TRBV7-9	CASSSTGTGGDEQYF
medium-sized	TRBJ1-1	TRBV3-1	CASSQQRNTEAFF